This T cell receptor (beta chain) was recorded in a study of shared clonotypes between healthy human individuals. General study results and limits: Estimated richness was generally greater in naive than memory subsets.

V was cut by 1 base and J by 2 bases, with 6 bases left in between. This CDR3 is 14 amino acids long. Germline-derived CDR1 and CDR2 are SGHDN and FVKESK. As for this clone: The antigen remains unidentified.

Libraries were prepared by immunoSEQ multiplex PCR; TCRdb keeps only in-frame clonotypes and omits some of them. The table has hundreds of thousands of clones, roughly 87% seen once. In CD8 memory, CD45RO+ cells were put together with CCR7-negative CD45RA+ TemRA cells. This TCR was sampled from a man between 18 and 35 years old in good health. Sequencing input: memory CD8+ T cells sorted from blood. Subset defined: CD45RO+ cells pooled with CCR7-negative TemRA cells. This chain connects TRBV14 to TRBJ2-4; D is ambiguous. The CDR3 sequence is CASSQGGTKNIQYF. CDR3 nucleotide sequence: TGTGCCAGCAGCCAAGGTGGGACCAAAAACATTCAGTACTTC.